This T cell receptor beta chain was recorded in a study of T-cell memory formation after mild COVID-19. CDR3 length equals 18 residues. Germline V CDR1 and CDR2: SGHVS, FNYEAQ. The V and J ends lost 6 bases and 4 bases respectively, with 25 bases between them. Study-wide findings and caveats: Most CD4+ clones that shrank were in CM and EM, while CD8+ ones turned up in EMRA.

For this clonotype: Its specificity is not known.

MiXCR, applied by TCRdb to the 5' RACE reads, yields one record per CDR3 protein. Of 250,000 to 400,000 distinct CDR3 sequences in the sample, roughly an eighth were seen once. The specimen was PBMCs or a T cell subset sorted from them (not recorded which). The chain couples TRBV7-6 to TRBJ1-5; D perhaps matches TRBD1 (5 bases). The receptor's source is a young man who had mild COVID-19 (a few samples of this study predate the infection). Cell type and time point are not known. CDR3 loop: CASSLMGVPPYRNQPQHF. The CDR3 DNA reads as TGTGCCAGCAGTCTGATGGGGGTCCCACCTTATAGAAATCAGCCCCAGCATTTT.